This is a list of T cell receptor beta chains from one sample in a study of early T cells in non-severe SARS-CoV-2 infection. TCRdb reprocessed the 5' RACE reads via MiXCR and lists one record per CDR3 protein. The sample records 80,000 to 100,000 distinct CDR3 sequences, 10% to 15% being singletons. Sequenced input: whole blood. The receptors derive from an adult who was a healthcare worker with PCR-confirmed SARS-CoV-2 infection or an uninfected control (not recorded which). Both conserved end residues are part of each CDR3. A D gene is named only where the DNA matches it firmly. The size entry is marked missing in some rows and otherwise reads once, few, many or a size class.

TRBV7-2	TRBJ2-1	-	-	CASSFFQGEQFF	TGTGCCAGCAGCTTCTTCCAGGGGGAGCAGTTCTTC
TRBV6-5	TRBJ2-7	-	-	CASSYQTGTYEQYF	TGTGCCAGCAGTTACCAAACAGGGACCTACGAGCAGTACTTC
TRBV6-5	TRBJ1-1	many	TRBD1	CASLGQMNTEAFF	TGTGCCAGCCTGGGACAGATGAACACTGAAGCTTTCTTT
TRBV4-2	TRBJ2-1	few	-	CASSPGGGPTEQFF	TGTGCCAGCAGCCCAGGTGGGGGCCCCACTGAGCAGTTCTTC
TRBV14	TRBJ2-2	medium-sized	TRBD2	CASSQRTSGSAGELFF	TGTGCCAGCAGCCAGAGGACTAGCGGGAGCGCCGGGGAGCTGTTTTTT
TRBV24-1	TRBJ2-2	few	TRBD1	CATSDSDRGNTGELFF	TGTGCCACCAGTGATTCCGACAGGGGCAACACCGGGGAGCTGTTTTTT
TRBV20-1	TRBJ2-3	many	-	CSARPRMGPLDLADTQYF	TGCAGTGCTAGGCCCCGCATGGGGCCACTGGATCTTGCAGATACGCAGTATTTT
TRBV6-6	TRBJ2-1	-	TRBD1	CASSYQRDRENEQFF	TGTGCCAGCAGTTACCAGAGGGACAGGGAGAATGAGCAGTTCTTC
TRBV7-7	TRBJ2-3	-	TRBD2	CASSSGLAGGADTQYF	TGTGCTAGCAGCTCCGGACTAGCGGGAGGGGCAGATACGCAGTATTTT
TRBV5-1	TRBJ2-3	-	-	CASSLYGLGDTQYF	TGCGCCAGCAGCTTGTACGGGTTGGGAGATACGCAGTATTTT
TRBV29-1	TRBJ1-4	-	-	CSVVPRATNEKLFF	TGCAGCGTAGTTCCGCGGGCCACTAATGAAAAACTGTTTTTT
TRBV11-2	TRBJ2-3	-	TRBD2	CASSFVAGGSTDTQYF	TGTGCCAGCAGCTTTGTAGCGGGAGGGAGCACAGATACGCAGTATTTT
TRBV19	TRBJ1-5	few	-	CASSIAHSNQPQHF	TGTGCCAGTAGTATCGCGCATAGCAATCAGCCCCAGCATTTT
TRBV4-2	TRBJ2-7	-	-	CASSREPDRVYEQYF	TGTGCCAGCAGCCGGGAACCCGACCGAGTCTACGAGCAGTACTTC
TRBV5-1	TRBJ1-1	-	TRBD1	CASSFRGDRATEAFF	TGCGCCAGCAGCTTCCGAGGGGACAGGGCGACTGAAGCTTTCTTT
TRBV7-3	TRBJ1-2	few	-	CASSSTRPGENGYTF	TGTGCCAGCAGTTCCACCAGGCCGGGAGAAAATGGCTACACCTTC
TRBV20-1	TRBJ2-3	-	-	CSAAGPYSTDTQYF	TGCAGTGCCGCCGGACCTTATAGCACAGATACGCAGTATTTT
TRBV7-3	TRBJ2-1	-	-	CASSSRTTTPYNEQFF	TGTGCCAGCAGCTCGCGGACTACAACGCCTTACAATGAGCAGTTCTTC
TRBV4-2	TRBJ2-5	few	TRBD2	CASSQDSIISLAARRATQYF	TGTGCCAGCAGCCAAGATAGTATCATTTCCCTAGCGGCCCGTCGGGCGACCCAGTACTTC
TRBV19	TRBJ1-5	-	-	CASTTTPGRNQPQHF	TGTGCCAGTACTACAACACCAGGCCGCAATCAGCCCCAGCATTTT
TRBV6-1	TRBJ2-6	-	TRBD1	CASSAPGQVSGANVLTF	TGTGCCAGCAGTGCCCCGGGACAGGTCTCTGGGGCCAACGTCCTGACTTTC
TRBV20-1	TRBJ2-7	-	TRBD2	CSASTGTSGSSYEQYF	TGCAGTGCTAGCACGGGGACTAGCGGCAGCTCCTACGAGCAGTACTTC
TRBV7-6	TRBJ2-5	few	-	CASSPRNQETQYF	TGTGCCAGCAGCCCCCGGAACCAAGAGACCCAGTACTTC
TRBV24-1	TRBJ2-1	-	-	CATSATENEQFF	TGTGCCACCAGTGCCACAGAGAATGAGCAGTTCTTC
TRBV20-1	TRBJ1-1	few	TRBD1	CSARGPGGVSQNTEAFF	TGCAGTGCTAGAGGGCCAGGGGGCGTAAGTCAGAACACTGAAGCTTTCTTT
TRBV11-2	TRBJ2-1	few	TRBD2	CASSRLAVEQFF	TGTGCCAGCAGCCGACTAGCAGTTGAGCAGTTCTTC
TRBV7-2	TRBJ2-3	-	-	CASSKRRAGSGSDTQYF	TGTGCCAGCAGCAAAAGAAGGGCCGGGAGCGGTTCAGATACGCAGTATTTT
TRBV24-1	TRBJ2-3	-	TRBD2	CATSDPDLAGGEDTQYF	TGTGCCACCAGTGATCCCGACCTAGCGGGAGGAGAAGATACGCAGTATTTT
TRBV12-3/TRBV12-4	TRBJ1-2	few	-	CASSTDGRVGYTF	TGTGCCAGCAGTACCGACGGAAGAGTAGGCTACACCTTC
TRBV29-1	TRBJ2-5	few	-	CSVDPDLYGETQYF	TGCAGCGTTGACCCAGACCTATATGGGGAGACCCAGTACTTC
TRBV9	TRBJ2-4	-	-	CASSPSGGNIQYF	TGTGCCAGCAGCCCTTCTGGGGGAAACATTCAGTACTTC
TRBV4-1	TRBJ2-1	few	TRBD1	CASSRGQGAWNEQFF	TGCGCCAGCAGCCGAGGACAGGGGGCTTGGAATGAGCAGTTCTTC
TRBV2	TRBJ2-1	-	-	CASSFHNEQFF	TGTGCCAGCAGTTTCCACAATGAGCAGTTCTTC
TRBV7-2	TRBJ2-5	few	-	CASSAQRETQYF	TGTGCCAGCAGCGCCCAGAGGGAGACCCAGTACTTC
TRBV7-2	TRBJ1-2	-	-	CASSPQGSGYTF	TGTGCCAGCAGCCCACAGGGTTCTGGCTACACCTTC
TRBV4-1	TRBJ1-1	-	-	CASSLLTENTEAFF	TGCGCCAGCAGCTTATTGACAGAGAACACTGAAGCTTTCTTT
TRBV18	TRBJ2-7	-	-	CASSPRAGTYEQYF	TGTGCCAGCTCCCCCCGGGCAGGGACCTACGAGCAGTACTTC
TRBV20-1	TRBJ1-4	few	TRBD1	CSANIDRGGNEKLFF	TGCAGTGCTAATATAGACAGGGGGGGCAATGAAAAACTGTTTTTT
TRBV29-1	TRBJ1-2	few	TRBD1	CSADRDESGYTF	TGCAGCGCTGACAGGGACGAGAGTGGCTACACCTTC